These T cell receptor beta chains were read from a single sample in a study of blood T cells in healthy people across ages. A single record per CDR3 protein comes from TCRdb applying MiXCR to the 5' RACE reads. Among about 1.5 million distinct CDR3 sequences listed, 42% were seen once. Sequencing was done on a sample of blood. Source of these receptors: a woman under 30 in good health. Both conserved end residues are part of each CDR3. The D gene is left open where the match is weak. Only some rows state a clone size, as once, few, many or a class for expanded clones.

CDR3aa: CSVDSQGGTEAFF; CDR3nt: TGCAGCGTTGATTCTCAGGGGGGCACTGAAGCTTTCTTT; v_gene: TRBV29-1; len: 13; abundance: few; d_gene: TRBD1; j_gene: TRBJ1-1
CDR3aa: CASSTGTSGRDTQYF; CDR3nt: TGCGCCAGCAGCACCGGGACTAGCGGGAGGGATACGCAGTATTTT; v_gene: TRBV5-1; len: 15; abundance: few; d_gene: TRBD2; j_gene: TRBJ2-3
CDR3aa: CASSRTGGAYNEQFF; CDR3nt: TGTGCCAGCAGTCGGACAGGGGGGGCCTACAATGAGCAGTTCTTC; v_gene: TRBV12-3/TRBV12-4; len: 15; abundance: few; d_gene: TRBD1; j_gene: TRBJ2-1
CDR3aa: CSARESGRTGYEQYF; CDR3nt: TGCAGTGCTAGAGAGAGCGGGAGGACCGGCTACGAGCAGTACTTC; v_gene: TRBV20-1; len: 15; abundance: .; d_gene: TRBD2; j_gene: TRBJ2-7
CDR3aa: CASSSTGLGYEQYF; CDR3nt: TGTGCCAGCAGTTCCACAGGGCTAGGTTACGAGCAGTACTTC; v_gene: TRBV28; len: 14; abundance: .; d_gene: .; j_gene: TRBJ2-7
CDR3aa: CSASGLAGARGTTDTQYF; CDR3nt: TGCAGTGCCAGCGGACTAGCGGGAGCGAGGGGGACCACAGATACGCAGTATTTT; v_gene: TRBV20-1; len: 18; abundance: .; d_gene: TRBD2; j_gene: TRBJ2-3
CDR3aa: CSAKYAWGNTEAFF; CDR3nt: TGCAGTGCTAAGTACGCGTGGGGGAACACTGAAGCTTTCTTT; v_gene: TRBV20-1; len: 14; abundance: .; d_gene: .; j_gene: TRBJ1-1
CDR3aa: CASTTPGVYGYTF; CDR3nt: TGTGCCAGCACAACCCCGGGCGTCTATGGCTACACCTTC; v_gene: TRBV2; len: 13; abundance: .; d_gene: .; j_gene: TRBJ1-2
CDR3aa: CASSSDSERAQHF; CDR3nt: TGTGCCAGCAGCTCAGATTCTGAGAGGGCCCAGCATTTT; v_gene: TRBV7-9; len: 13; abundance: .; d_gene: .; j_gene: TRBJ1-5
CDR3aa: CVSSLWGYEQYF; CDR3nt: TGTGTCAGCAGTTTGTGGGGGTACGAGCAGTACTTC; v_gene: TRBV27; len: 12; abundance: .; d_gene: .; j_gene: TRBJ2-7
CDR3aa: CSAEDSSYNSPLHF; CDR3nt: TGCAGTGCTGAGGACAGCTCCTATAATTCACCCCTCCACTTT; v_gene: TRBV20-1; len: 14; abundance: few; d_gene: .; j_gene: TRBJ1-6
CDR3aa: CASSLEAFEQFF; CDR3nt: TGTGCCAGCAGCTTAGAGGCCTTTGAGCAGTTCTTC; v_gene: TRBV7-9; len: 12; abundance: .; d_gene: .; j_gene: TRBJ2-1
CDR3aa: CASDSGTPFDEQYF; CDR3nt: TGTGCCAGTGACTCCGGGACACCCTTCGACGAGCAGTACTTC; v_gene: TRBV28; len: 14; abundance: once; d_gene: .; j_gene: TRBJ2-7
CDR3aa: CASSLLVNEAFF; CDR3nt: TGTGCCAGCAGTTTACTGGTTAATGAAGCTTTCTTT; v_gene: TRBV12-3/TRBV12-4; len: 12; abundance: few; d_gene: .; j_gene: TRBJ1-1
CDR3aa: CASSYSGTGGAIDTQYF; CDR3nt: TGTGCCAGCAGTTACTCCGGGACAGGGGGCGCTATAGATACGCAGTATTTT; v_gene: TRBV6-6; len: 17; abundance: .; d_gene: TRBD1; j_gene: TRBJ2-3
CDR3aa: CASSQLDSLQETQYF; CDR3nt: TGTGCCAGCAGCCAATTGGACAGTCTACAAGAGACCCAGTACTTC; v_gene: TRBV7-9; len: 15; abundance: few; d_gene: .; j_gene: TRBJ2-5
CDR3aa: CASWWLGEQYF; CDR3nt: TGTGCCAGCTGGTGGCTTGGCGAGCAGTACTTC; v_gene: TRBV27; len: 11; abundance: few; d_gene: .; j_gene: TRBJ2-7
CDR3aa: CASSPREGGGPFF; CDR3nt: TGTGCCAGCAGCCCCCGAGAGGGGGGGGGCCCGTTTTTT; v_gene: TRBV9; len: 13; abundance: .; d_gene: .; j_gene: TRBJ2-2
CDR3aa: CASSLEINRPQHF; CDR3nt: TGTGCCAGCAGCCTCGAGATCAATCGGCCCCAGCATTTT; v_gene: TRBV7-2; len: 13; abundance: .; d_gene: .; j_gene: TRBJ1-5
CDR3aa: CASRWTGNPTQPQHF; CDR3nt: TGTGCCAGCAGATGGACAGGGAACCCTACTCAGCCCCAGCATTTT; v_gene: TRBV12-3/TRBV12-4; len: 15; abundance: .; d_gene: TRBD1; j_gene: TRBJ1-5
CDR3aa: CASSFSRSSSYNEQFF; CDR3nt: TGTGCCAGCAGTTTTTCGCGCTCCAGCTCCTACAATGAGCAGTTCTTC; v_gene: TRBV28; len: 16; abundance: .; d_gene: .; j_gene: TRBJ2-1
CDR3aa: CASSYLWRWSTDTQYF; CDR3nt: TGTGCCAGCAGTTACCTTTGGAGGTGGAGCACAGATACGCAGTATTTT; v_gene: TRBV6-2/TRBV6-3; len: 16; abundance: few; d_gene: .; j_gene: TRBJ2-3
CDR3aa: CASSQISGSVANEQFF; CDR3nt: TGCGCCAGCAGCCAGATCAGCGGGAGTGTCGCCAATGAGCAGTTCTTC; v_gene: TRBV4-3; len: 16; abundance: .; d_gene: TRBD2; j_gene: TRBJ2-1
CDR3aa: CASRRTSGRPYNEQFF; CDR3nt: TGTGCCAGCAGACGGACTAGCGGGAGGCCATACAATGAGCAGTTCTTC; v_gene: TRBV6-2/TRBV6-3; len: 16; abundance: few; d_gene: TRBD2; j_gene: TRBJ2-1
CDR3aa: CASSEVRAVTDTQYF; CDR3nt: TGTGCCAGCAGTGAAGTAAGGGCTGTCACAGATACGCAGTATTTT; v_gene: TRBV2; len: 15; abundance: once; d_gene: .; j_gene: TRBJ2-3
CDR3aa: CSATRLPLGETQYF; CDR3nt: TGCAGTGCTACCCGGTTGCCTCTCGGAGAGACCCAGTACTTC; v_gene: TRBV20-1; len: 14; abundance: .; d_gene: .; j_gene: TRBJ2-5
CDR3aa: CASGLPSDTQYF; CDR3nt: TGTGCTAGTGGTCTACCTTCAGATACGCAGTATTTT; v_gene: TRBV12-5; len: 12; abundance: few; d_gene: .; j_gene: TRBJ2-3
CDR3aa: CATCPERKTQYF; CDR3nt: TGTGCCACATGTCCGGAGAGGAAGACACAGTACTTC; v_gene: TRBV28; len: 12; abundance: .; d_gene: .; j_gene: TRBJ2-5
CDR3aa: CASNRITLYSRDTDTQYF; CDR3nt: TGTGCCAGCAACCGCATCACCCTATACAGTAGGGACACAGATACGCAGTATTTT; v_gene: TRBV25-1; len: 18; abundance: .; d_gene: .; j_gene: TRBJ2-3
CDR3aa: CASSFGTGSLSGGYTF; CDR3nt: TGTGCCAGCAGCTTTGGTACAGGGAGTCTCTCGGGAGGCTACACCTTC; v_gene: TRBV5-5; len: 16; abundance: .; d_gene: .; j_gene: TRBJ1-2
CDR3aa: CASSLDPGQGSNQPQHF; CDR3nt: TGTGCCAGCAGCCTTGACCCCGGACAGGGAAGCAATCAGCCCCAGCATTTT; v_gene: TRBV6-1; len: 17; abundance: once; d_gene: TRBD1; j_gene: TRBJ1-5
CDR3aa: CASKEGPYNEQYF; CDR3nt: TGTGCCAGCAAGGAGGGGCCCTACAATGAGCAGTACTTC; v_gene: TRBV9; len: 13; abundance: few; d_gene: .; j_gene: TRBJ2-7
CDR3aa: CSARDRLAGGRINEQYF; CDR3nt: TGCAGTGCTAGAGATCGTCTAGCGGGAGGGCGGATAAATGAGCAGTACTTC; v_gene: TRBV20-1; len: 17; abundance: few; d_gene: TRBD2; j_gene: TRBJ2-5
CDR3aa: CAIKDRGSDTQYF; CDR3nt: TGTGCCATCAAGGACAGGGGGTCAGATACGCAGTATTTT; v_gene: TRBV10-3; len: 13; abundance: .; d_gene: TRBD1; j_gene: TRBJ2-3
CDR3aa: CSVGTVVQETQYF; CDR3nt: TGCAGCGTTGGCACAGTGGTTCAAGAGACCCAGTACTTC; v_gene: TRBV29-1; len: 13; abundance: .; d_gene: .; j_gene: TRBJ2-5
CDR3aa: CTSSQERGSSYEQYF; CDR3nt: TGTACCAGCAGCCAAGAGCGCGGGAGCTCCTACGAGCAGTACTTC; v_gene: TRBV4-2; len: 15; abundance: .; d_gene: TRBD2; j_gene: TRBJ2-7
CDR3aa: CASSEYVKGPDTQYF; CDR3nt: TGTGCCAGCAGTGAATACGTGAAGGGCCCAGATACGCAGTATTTT; v_gene: TRBV25-1; len: 15; abundance: few; d_gene: .; j_gene: TRBJ2-3
CDR3aa: CASSLVVADEQFF; CDR3nt: TGTGCCAGCAGCTTAGTCGTGGCTGATGAGCAGTTCTTC; v_gene: TRBV7-9; len: 13; abundance: .; d_gene: .; j_gene: TRBJ2-1
CDR3aa: CSARVPSGDRYNEQFF; CDR3nt: TGCAGTGCTAGAGTTCCTAGCGGGGATAGGTACAATGAGCAGTTCTTC; v_gene: TRBV20-1; len: 16; abundance: .; d_gene: TRBD2; j_gene: TRBJ2-1
CDR3aa: CASTPSGRENEQFF; CDR3nt: TGCGCCAGCACCCCTTCGGGGAGGGAGAATGAGCAGTTCTTC; v_gene: TRBV5-1; len: 14; abundance: few; d_gene: TRBD2; j_gene: TRBJ2-1
CDR3aa: CSARSRAGAEAFF; CDR3nt: TGCAGTGCTAGGTCACGGGCCGGCGCTGAAGCTTTCTTT; v_gene: TRBV20-1; len: 13; abundance: .; d_gene: .; j_gene: TRBJ1-1
CDR3aa: CASRGQGGYNEQFF; CDR3nt: TGCGCCAGCAGGGGACAAGGGGGGTACAATGAGCAGTTCTTC; v_gene: TRBV10-2; len: 14; abundance: few; d_gene: .; j_gene: TRBJ2-1
CDR3aa: CASRAGTGGTVGYGYTF; CDR3nt: TGTGCCAGCAGGGCCGGGACAGGGGGCACCGTCGGCTATGGCTACACCTTC; v_gene: TRBV6-1; len: 17; abundance: .; d_gene: TRBD1; j_gene: TRBJ1-2
CDR3aa: CASSLETGPPKNIQYF; CDR3nt: TGTGCCAGCAGCTTAGAGACGGGGCCGCCCAAAAACATTCAGTACTTC; v_gene: TRBV7-8; len: 16; abundance: few; d_gene: .; j_gene: TRBJ2-4
CDR3aa: CASSLASGGPSSYNEQYF; CDR3nt: TGTGCCAGCAGCTTGGCAAGCGGGGGGCCAAGCTCCTACAATGAGCAGTACTTC; v_gene: TRBV7-2; len: 18; abundance: few; d_gene: TRBD2; j_gene: TRBJ2-7
CDR3aa: CASSRFTGSSYNEQFF; CDR3nt: TGCGCCAGCAGCCGATTTACGGGGAGCTCCTACAATGAGCAGTTCTTC; v_gene: TRBV4-3; len: 16; abundance: few; d_gene: .; j_gene: TRBJ2-1
CDR3aa: CASGGGLAINEQFF; CDR3nt: TGTGCCAGCGGGGGGGGACTAGCGATCAATGAGCAGTTCTTC; v_gene: TRBV27; len: 14; abundance: .; d_gene: TRBD2; j_gene: TRBJ2-1
CDR3aa: CASSLIRSSYNEQFF; CDR3nt: TGTGCCAGCAGCTTGATCCGGAGCTCCTACAATGAGCAGTTCTTC; v_gene: TRBV7-3; len: 15; abundance: .; d_gene: .; j_gene: TRBJ2-1
CDR3aa: CAISRYEQYF; CDR3nt: TGTGCCATCAGTAGGTACGAGCAGTACTTC; v_gene: TRBV10-3; len: 10; abundance: many; d_gene: .; j_gene: TRBJ2-7
CDR3aa: CASRSSTGELFF; CDR3nt: TGTGCCAGCAGGTCTAGCACCGGGGAGCTGTTTTTT; v_gene: TRBV12-3/TRBV12-4; len: 12; abundance: .; d_gene: .; j_gene: TRBJ2-2
CDR3aa: CASSLDVGRDYGYTF; CDR3nt: TGCGCCAGCAGCTTGGACGTGGGCAGGGACTATGGCTACACCTTC; v_gene: TRBV5-1; len: 15; abundance: .; d_gene: .; j_gene: TRBJ1-2
CDR3aa: CASSLVFDGTEKQTQYF; CDR3nt: TGTGCCAGCAGCTTAGTTTTCGATGGGACAGAAAAACAGACCCAGTACTTC; v_gene: TRBV7-2; len: 17; abundance: few; d_gene: TRBD1; j_gene: TRBJ2-5
CDR3aa: CASSLVVGTGSEKLFF; CDR3nt: TGTGCCAGCAGTTTGGTAGTCGGGACTGGGAGTGAAAAACTGTTTTTT; v_gene: TRBV27; len: 16; abundance: few; d_gene: .; j_gene: TRBJ1-4
CDR3aa: CASSPGRGQIETQYF; CDR3nt: TGTGCCAGCAGCCCAGGCAGGGGACAGATTGAGACCCAGTACTTC; v_gene: TRBV11-2; len: 15; abundance: many; d_gene: TRBD1; j_gene: TRBJ2-5
CDR3aa: CASSEAHVGSSYNEQFF; CDR3nt: TGTGCCAGCAGTGAAGCGCACGTGGGCAGCTCCTACAATGAGCAGTTCTTC; v_gene: TRBV2; len: 17; abundance: .; d_gene: .; j_gene: TRBJ2-1
CDR3aa: CSSSLNSYEQYF; CDR3nt: TGTTCCAGCAGCTTAAACAGCTACGAGCAGTACTTC; v_gene: TRBV7-9; len: 12; abundance: .; d_gene: .; j_gene: TRBJ2-7
CDR3aa: CATSRGTDPGANVLTF; CDR3nt: TGTGCCACCAGCAGAGGAACAGACCCTGGGGCCAACGTCCTGACTTTC; v_gene: TRBV15; len: 16; abundance: .; d_gene: .; j_gene: TRBJ2-6